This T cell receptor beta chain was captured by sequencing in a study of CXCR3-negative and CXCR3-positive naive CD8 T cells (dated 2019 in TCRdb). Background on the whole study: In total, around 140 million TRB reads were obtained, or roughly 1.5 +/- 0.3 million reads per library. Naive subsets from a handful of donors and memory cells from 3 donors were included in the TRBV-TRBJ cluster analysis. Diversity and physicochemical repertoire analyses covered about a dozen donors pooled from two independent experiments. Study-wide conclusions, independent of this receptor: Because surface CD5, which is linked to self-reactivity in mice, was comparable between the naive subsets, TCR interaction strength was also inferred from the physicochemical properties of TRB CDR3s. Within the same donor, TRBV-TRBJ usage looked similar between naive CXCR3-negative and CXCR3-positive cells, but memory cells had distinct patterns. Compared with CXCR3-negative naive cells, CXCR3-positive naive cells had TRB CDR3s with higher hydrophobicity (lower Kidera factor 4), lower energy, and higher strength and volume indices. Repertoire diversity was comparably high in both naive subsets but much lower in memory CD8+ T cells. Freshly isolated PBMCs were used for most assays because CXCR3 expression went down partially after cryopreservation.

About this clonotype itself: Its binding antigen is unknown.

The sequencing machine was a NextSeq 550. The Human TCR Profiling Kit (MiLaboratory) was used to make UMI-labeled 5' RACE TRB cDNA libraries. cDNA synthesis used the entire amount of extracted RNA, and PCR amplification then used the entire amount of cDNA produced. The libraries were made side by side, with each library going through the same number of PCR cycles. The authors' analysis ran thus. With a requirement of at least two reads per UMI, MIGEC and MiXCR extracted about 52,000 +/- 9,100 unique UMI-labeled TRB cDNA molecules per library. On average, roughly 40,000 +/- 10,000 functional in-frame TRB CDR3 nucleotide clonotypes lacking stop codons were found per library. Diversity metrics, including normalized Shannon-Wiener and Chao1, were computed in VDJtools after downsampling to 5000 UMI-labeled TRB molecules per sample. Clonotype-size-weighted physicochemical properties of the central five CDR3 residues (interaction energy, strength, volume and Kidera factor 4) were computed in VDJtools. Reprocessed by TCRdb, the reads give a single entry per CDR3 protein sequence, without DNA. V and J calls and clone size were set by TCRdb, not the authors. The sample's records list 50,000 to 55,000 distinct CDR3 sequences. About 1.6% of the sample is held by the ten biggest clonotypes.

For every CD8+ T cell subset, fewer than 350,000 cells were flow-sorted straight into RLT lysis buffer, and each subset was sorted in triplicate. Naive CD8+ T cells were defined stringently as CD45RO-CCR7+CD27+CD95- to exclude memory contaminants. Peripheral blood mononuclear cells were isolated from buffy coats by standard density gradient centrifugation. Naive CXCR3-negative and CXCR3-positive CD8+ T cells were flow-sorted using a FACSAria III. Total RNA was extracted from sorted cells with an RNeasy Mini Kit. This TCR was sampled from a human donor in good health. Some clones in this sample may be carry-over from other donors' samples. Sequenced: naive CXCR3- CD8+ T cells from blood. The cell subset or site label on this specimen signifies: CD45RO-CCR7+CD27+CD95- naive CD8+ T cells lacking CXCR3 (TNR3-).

The CDR3 amino acid sequence is: CASTEGTGTGGADTQYF. The sequence links TRBV5-6 to TRBJ2-3; as DNA is missing, the TRBD1 call by TCRdb cannot be tested. CDR3 length: 17 amino acids, cysteine to phenylalanine. Only the protein sequence is given. As encoded in the germline V gene, CDR1 is SGHDT while CDR2 is YYEEEE.